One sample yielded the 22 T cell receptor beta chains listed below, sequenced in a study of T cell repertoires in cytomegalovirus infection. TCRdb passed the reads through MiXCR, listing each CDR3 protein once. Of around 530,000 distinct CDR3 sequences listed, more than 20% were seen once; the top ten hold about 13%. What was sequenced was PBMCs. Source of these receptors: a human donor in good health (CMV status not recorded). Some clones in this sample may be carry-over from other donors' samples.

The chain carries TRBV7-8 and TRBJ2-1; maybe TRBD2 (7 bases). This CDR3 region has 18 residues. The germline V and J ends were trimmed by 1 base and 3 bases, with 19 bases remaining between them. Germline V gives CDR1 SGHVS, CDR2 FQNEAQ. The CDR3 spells CASSLGGGSLRIYNEQFF. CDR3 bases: TGTGCCAGCAGCTTAGGGGGGGGCTCGCTCCGGATCTACAATGAGCAGTTCTTC.

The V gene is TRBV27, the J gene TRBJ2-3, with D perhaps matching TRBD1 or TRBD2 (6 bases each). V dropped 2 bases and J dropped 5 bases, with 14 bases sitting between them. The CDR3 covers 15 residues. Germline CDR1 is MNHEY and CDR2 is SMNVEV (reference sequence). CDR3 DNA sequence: TGTGCCAGCAGTTTAATCGGGGGCATGGGAGATACGCAGTATTTT. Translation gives CASSLIGGMGDTQYF.

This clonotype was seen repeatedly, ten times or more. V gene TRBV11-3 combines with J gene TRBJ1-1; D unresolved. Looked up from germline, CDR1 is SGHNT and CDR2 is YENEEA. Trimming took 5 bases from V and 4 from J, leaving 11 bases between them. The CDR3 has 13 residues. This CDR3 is CASSRRTRTEAFF. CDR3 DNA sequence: TGTGCCAGCAGCCGTCGGACGCGCACTGAAGCTTTCTTT.

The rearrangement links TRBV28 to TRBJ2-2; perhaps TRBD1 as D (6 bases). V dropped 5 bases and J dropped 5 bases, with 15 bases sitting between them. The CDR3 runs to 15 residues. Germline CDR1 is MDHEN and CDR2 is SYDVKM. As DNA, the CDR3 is TGTGCCAGCAGTCACGGGACACTCCCTACCGGGGAGCTGTTTTTT. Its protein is CASSHGTLPTGELFF.

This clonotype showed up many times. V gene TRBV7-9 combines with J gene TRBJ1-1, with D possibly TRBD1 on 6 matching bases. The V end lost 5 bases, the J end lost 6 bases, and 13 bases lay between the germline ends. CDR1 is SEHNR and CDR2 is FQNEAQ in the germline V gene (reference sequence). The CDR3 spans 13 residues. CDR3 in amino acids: CASSRGQIPEAFF. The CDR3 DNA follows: TGTGCCAGCAGCCGCGGACAGATCCCTGAAGCTTTCTTT.

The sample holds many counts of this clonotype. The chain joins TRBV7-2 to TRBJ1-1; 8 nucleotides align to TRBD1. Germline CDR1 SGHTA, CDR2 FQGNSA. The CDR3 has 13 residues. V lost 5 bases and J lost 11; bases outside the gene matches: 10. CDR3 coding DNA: TGTGCCAGCAGCCAAATTCAGGGGGCGGCTGCTTTCTTT. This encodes CASSQIQGAAAFF.

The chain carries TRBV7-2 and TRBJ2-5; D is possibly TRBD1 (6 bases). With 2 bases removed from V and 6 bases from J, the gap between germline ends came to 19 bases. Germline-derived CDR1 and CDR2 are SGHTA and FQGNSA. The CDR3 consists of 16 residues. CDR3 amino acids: CASSLLGRGFGKTQYF. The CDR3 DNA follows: TGTGCCAGCAGCTTATTAGGCAGGGGCTTCGGAAAGACCCAGTACTTC.

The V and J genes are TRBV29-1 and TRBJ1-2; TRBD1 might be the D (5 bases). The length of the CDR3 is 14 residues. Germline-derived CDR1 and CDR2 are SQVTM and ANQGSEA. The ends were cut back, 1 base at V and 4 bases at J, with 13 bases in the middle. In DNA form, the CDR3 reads TGCAGCGTTGAAGGAGGGACTTCCATCTATGGCTACACCTTC. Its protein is CSVEGGTSIYGYTF. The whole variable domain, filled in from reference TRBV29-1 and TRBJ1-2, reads SAVISQKPSRDICQRGTSLTIQCQVDSQVTMMFWYRQQPGQSLTLIATANQGSEATYESGFVIDKFPISRPNLTFSTLTVSNMSPEDSSIYLCSVEGGTSIYGYTFGSGTRLTVV.

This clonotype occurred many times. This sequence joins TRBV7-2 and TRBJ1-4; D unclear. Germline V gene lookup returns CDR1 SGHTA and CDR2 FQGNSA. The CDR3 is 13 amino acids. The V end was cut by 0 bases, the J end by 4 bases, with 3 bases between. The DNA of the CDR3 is TGTGCCAGCAGCTTAGCAATTAATGAAAAACTGTTTTTT. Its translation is CASSLAINEKLFF. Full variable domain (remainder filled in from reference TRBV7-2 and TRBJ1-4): GAGVSQSPSNKVTEKGKDVELRCDPISGHTALYWYRQSLGQGLEFLIYFQGNSAPDKSGLPSDRFSAERTGGSVSTLTIQRTQQEDSAVYLCASSLAINEKLFFGSGTQLSVL.

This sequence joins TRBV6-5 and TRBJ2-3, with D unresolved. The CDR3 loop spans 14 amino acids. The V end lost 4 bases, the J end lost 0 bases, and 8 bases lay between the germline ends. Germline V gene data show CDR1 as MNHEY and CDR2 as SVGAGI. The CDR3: CASSWRSSTDTQYF. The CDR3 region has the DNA TGTGCCAGCAGTTGGCGGTCAAGCACAGATACGCAGTATTTT.

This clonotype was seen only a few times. The CDR3 here is CASSLAIGTGGRETQYF. In DNA, the CDR3 is TGTGCCAGCAGTTTAGCCATCGGGACAGGGGGCAGGGAGACCCAGTACTTC. The chain combines TRBV12-3 or TRBV12-4 with TRBJ2-5; 12 bases line up with TRBD1. J gave up 5 bases and V 0 bases, and 7 bases lay outside the gene matches. The CDR3 runs 17 residues.

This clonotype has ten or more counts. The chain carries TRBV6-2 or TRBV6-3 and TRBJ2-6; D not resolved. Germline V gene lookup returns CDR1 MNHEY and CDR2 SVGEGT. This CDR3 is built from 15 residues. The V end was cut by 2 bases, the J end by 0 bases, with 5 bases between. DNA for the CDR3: TGTGCCAGCAGTTACGGTGACTCTGGGGCCAACGTCCTGACTTTC. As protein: CASSYGDSGANVLTF.

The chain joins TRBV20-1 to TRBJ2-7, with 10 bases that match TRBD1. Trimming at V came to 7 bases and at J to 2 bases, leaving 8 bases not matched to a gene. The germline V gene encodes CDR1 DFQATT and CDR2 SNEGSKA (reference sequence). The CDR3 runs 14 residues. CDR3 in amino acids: CSVPPGQGTYEQYF. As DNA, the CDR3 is TGCAGTGTCCCTCCGGGACAGGGGACCTACGAGCAGTACTTC.

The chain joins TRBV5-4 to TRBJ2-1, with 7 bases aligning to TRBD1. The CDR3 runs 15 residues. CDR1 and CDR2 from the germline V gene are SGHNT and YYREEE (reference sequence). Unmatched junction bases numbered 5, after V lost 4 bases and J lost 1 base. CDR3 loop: CASSPTGVSYNEQFF. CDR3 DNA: TGTGCCAGCAGCCCAACAGGGGTTTCCTACAATGAGCAGTTCTTC.

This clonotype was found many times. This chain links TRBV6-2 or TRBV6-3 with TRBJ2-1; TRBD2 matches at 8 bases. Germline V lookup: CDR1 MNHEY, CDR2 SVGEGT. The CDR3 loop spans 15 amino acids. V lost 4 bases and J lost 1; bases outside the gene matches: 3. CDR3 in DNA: TGTGCCAGCAGTTCACCTAGCGGGTCCTACAATGAGCAGTTCTTC. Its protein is CASSSPSGSYNEQFF.

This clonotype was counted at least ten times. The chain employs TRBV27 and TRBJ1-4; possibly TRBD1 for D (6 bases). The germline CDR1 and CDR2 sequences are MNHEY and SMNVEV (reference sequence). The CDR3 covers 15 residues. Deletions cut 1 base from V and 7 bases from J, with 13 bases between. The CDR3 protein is CASSLYGETGEKLFF. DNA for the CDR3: TGTGCCAGCAGTTTATATGGCGAGACAGGTGAAAAACTGTTTTTT.

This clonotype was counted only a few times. The CDR3 nucleotides read TGTGCCAGCAGCTTATATTTACTAGGGAGTGAGCAGTTCTTC. It specifies CASSLYLLGSEQFF. V is TRBV7-9 and J is TRBJ2-1; maybe TRBD2 (5 bases). CDR1 and CDR2 (germline): SEHNR, FQNEAQ (reference sequence). This CDR3 is 14 amino acids long. V lost 2 bases and J 9 bases, leaving 14 bases between the germline ends.

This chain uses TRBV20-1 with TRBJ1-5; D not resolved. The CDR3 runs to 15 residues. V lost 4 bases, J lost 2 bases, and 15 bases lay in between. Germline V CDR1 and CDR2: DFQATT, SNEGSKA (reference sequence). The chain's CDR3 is CSATTGVWGNQPQHF. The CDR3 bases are TGCAGTGCTACGACGGGTGTATGGGGCAATCAGCCCCAGCATTTT.

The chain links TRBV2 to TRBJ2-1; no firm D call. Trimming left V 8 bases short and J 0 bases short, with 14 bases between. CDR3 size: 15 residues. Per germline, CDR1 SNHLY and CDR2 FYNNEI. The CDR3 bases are TGTGCCAGCGGAGTAGGGCAGAGCTCCTACAATGAGCAGTTCTTC. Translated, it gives CASGVGQSSYNEQFF.

CDR3 residues: CASRDQGSPVHGYTF. The CDR3 DNA follows: TGTGCCAGCAGAGACCAGGGTTCCCCTGTCCATGGCTACACCTTC. The rearrangement links TRBV12-3 or TRBV12-4 to TRBJ1-2; a possible D gene is TRBD1 (5 bases). The CDR3 totals 15 residues. Trimming left V 6 bases short and J 6 bases short, with 20 bases between.

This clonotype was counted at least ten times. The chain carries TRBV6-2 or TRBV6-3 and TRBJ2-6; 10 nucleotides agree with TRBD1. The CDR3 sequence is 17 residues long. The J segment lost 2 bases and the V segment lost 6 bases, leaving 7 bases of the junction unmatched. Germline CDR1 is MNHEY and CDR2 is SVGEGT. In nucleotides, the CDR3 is TGTGCCAGCAGCGAAGCGACAGGGGGCGCTGGGGCCAACGTCCTGACTTTC. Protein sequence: CASSEATGGAGANVLTF.

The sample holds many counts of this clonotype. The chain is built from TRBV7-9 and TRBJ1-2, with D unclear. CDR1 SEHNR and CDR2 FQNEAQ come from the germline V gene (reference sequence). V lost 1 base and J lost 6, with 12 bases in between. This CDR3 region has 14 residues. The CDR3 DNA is TGTGCCAGCAGCTTAGTTGTCTCAGGAGATGGCTACACCTTC. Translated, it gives CASSLVVSGDGYTF.